The 26 T cell receptor beta chains below all came from one sample that was sequenced in a study of beta chain features in type 1 diabetes. Reverse transcribing all isolated RNA meant expressed TCRB transcripts were sequenced. This table comes from immunoSEQ multiplex PCR, and its TCRdb copy is limited to in-frame clones, with some not included. This sample has about 160,000 clones, with 6.5% to 10% found just once. Their antigen targets remain unknown. Study-level points and caveats: Moderate but significant shortening of TCRB CDR3s was recorded in all four CD4+ subsets from Type 1 diabetes patients.

Sequences were obtained from central memory CD4+ T cells from blood. The receptor source for this set is a woman under 30 with type 1 diabetes.

This clone has more than one count but fewer than ten. This chain links TRBV28 with TRBJ2-6; unclear D gene. Germline V gene sequence: CDR1 MDHEN, CDR2 SYDVKM. The V end lost 6 bases, the J end lost 5 bases, and 11 bases lay between the germline ends. The CDR3 contains 14 residues. This CDR3 is CASRSPLWANVLTF. CDR3 nucleotide sequence: TGTGCCAGCAGATCACCCCTATGGGCCAACGTCCTGACTTTC.

In its sample, this clone was seen a few times. The genes are TRBV18 and TRBJ2-1, with TRBD2 identical over 13 bases. Per germline, CDR1 KGHSH and CDR2 LQKENI. V shed 3 bases, J shed 6 bases, and the junction held 2 bases outside the gene matches. The CDR3 is made up of 15 amino acids. The CDR3 loop reads CASSPGLAGVNEQFF. The CDR3, as DNA: TGTGCCAGCTCACCCGGACTAGCGGGGGTCAATGAGCAGTTCTTC.

This clone was found a few times. V and J are TRBV5-1 and TRBJ2-2, with 10 bases matching TRBD2. The germline CDR1 and CDR2 sequences are SGHRS and YFSETQ. This CDR3 spans 16 amino acids. After removal of 4 bases from V and 0 bases from J, the junction contained 3 bases not matched to a gene. CDR3 protein: CASSLGLAANTGELFF. The CDR3 DNA reads as TGCGCCAGCAGCCTAGGACTAGCGGCGAACACCGGGGAGCTGTTTTTT. The whole variable domain, remainder taken from reference TRBV5-1 and TRBJ2-2, is KAGVTQTPRYLIKTRGQQVTLSCSPISGHRSVSWYQQTPGQGLQFLFEYFSETQRNKGNFPGRFSGRQFSNSRSEMNVSTLELGDSALYLCASSLGLAANTGELFFGEGSRLTVL.

V usage is TRBV5-1 and J usage is TRBJ2-1; 8 bases fit TRBD1. The CDR3 is 15 residues long. The trim removed 4 bases at V and 3 bases at J, leaving 6 bases unmatched. Germline V gene lookup returns CDR1 SGHRS and CDR2 YFSETQ. As DNA, the CDR3 is TGCGCCAGCAGCACGACAGGGGAGGTCTACAATGAGCAGTTCTTC. It translates to CASSTTGEVYNEQFF.

The sample holds a few counts of this clone. J is TRBJ1-6 and V is TRBV2; TRBD1 matches 10 bases. The CDR3 extends over 15 amino acids. The V gene end was trimmed by 3 bases and the J gene end by 7 bases; junction bases not matched to a gene: 3. The V gene's germline CDR1 is SNHLY and CDR2 FYNNEI. The CDR3 region has the DNA TGTGCCAGCAGTGACCGGGACAGGGGAAATTCACCCCTCCACTTT. Translated: CASSDRDRGNSPLHF.

The chain joins TRBV15 to TRBJ1-2, with 7 bases aligning to TRBD1. The CDR3 has 15 amino acids. Germline trimming cut 1 base from V and 5 bases from J; bases unmatched to any gene: 7. Germline V gene lookup returns CDR1 LNHNV and CDR2 YYDKDF (reference sequence). The chain's CDR3 is CATSRGLVTGYGYTF. In DNA, the CDR3 is TGTGCCACCAGCAGAGGTTTGGTGACAGGGTATGGCTACACCTTC. The whole variable domain, remainder taken from reference TRBV15 and TRBJ1-2, is DAMVIQNPRYQVTQFGKPVTLSCSQTLNHNVMYWYQQKSSQAPKLLFHYYDKDFNNEADTPDNFQSRRPNTSFCFLDIRSPGLGDTAMYLCATSRGLVTGYGYTFGSGTRLTVV.

This clone has just a few counts. The chain recombines TRBV4-3 with TRBJ1-6, with 8 bases fitting TRBD1. The trim removed 1 base at V and 8 bases at J, leaving 7 bases unmatched. CDR1 and CDR2 (germline): LGHNA, YSLEER. The CDR3 sequence is 16 residues long. The CDR3 spells CASSQATGGAHSPLHF. The CDR3 DNA sequence: TGCGCCAGCAGCCAAGCCACAGGGGGGGCCCATTCACCCCTCCACTTT.

This sequence joins TRBV6-6 and TRBJ2-1, with D tentatively TRBD2 (6 bases). The CDR3 has 13 amino acids. CDR1 is MNHNY, CDR2 SVGAGI, per germline (reference sequence). Trimming took off 7 bases at V and 8 bases at J, with 15 bases between the two ends. The CDR3 sequence is CASTASVWDEQFF. The CDR3 DNA is TGTGCCAGCACGGCTAGCGTATGGGATGAGCAGTTCTTC.

The chain recombines TRBV6-6 with TRBJ2-7; perhaps TRBD1 as D (6 bases). This CDR3 contains 14 residues. The V end lost 6 bases, the J end lost 4 bases, and 16 bases lay between the germline ends. The germline V gene has CDR1 MNHNY and CDR2 SVGAGI (reference sequence). CDR3 sequence: CASSTQTTGYEQYF. CDR3 DNA sequence: TGTGCCAGCAGCACGCAGACAACAGGGTACGAGCAGTACTTC.

The chain joins TRBV5-1 to TRBJ1-2, with 8 bases aligning to TRBD1. The V gene's germline CDR1 is SGHRS and CDR2 YFSETQ. J lost 6 bases, V lost 4 bases, and 5 bases had no gene match. The CDR3 totals 13 residues. CDR3 protein: CASSGTGGNGYTF. DNA of the CDR3: TGCGCCAGCAGCGGCACAGGGGGTAATGGCTACACCTTC. The full variable domain, with the rest looked up from reference TRBV5-1 and TRBJ1-2, is KAGVTQTPRYLIKTRGQQVTLSCSPISGHRSVSWYQQTPGQGLQFLFEYFSETQRNKGNFPGRFSGRQFSNSRSEMNVSTLELGDSALYLCASSGTGGNGYTFGSGTRLTVV.

This clone was seen a handful of times. The V and J genes are TRBV1 and TRBJ2-5; TRBD2 reflects the table's D call only, with no check against the DNA. The DNA end is a closer match to TRBJ2-7, so the J assignment may be wrong. TRBV1 is termed a pseudogene. The CDR3 is 17 amino acids. The CDR3 protein is CTSSLGTSGRFSHEQYF. CDR3 bases: TGCACCAGCAGCCTCGGGACTAGCGGGAGATTTTCCCACGAGCAGTACTTC.

The rearrangement links TRBV9 to TRBJ1-2, with D possibly being TRBD1 (6 bases). This CDR3 spans 14 amino acids. V was cut by 0 bases and J by 2 bases, with 8 bases left in between. Germline V gene lookup returns CDR1 SGDLS and CDR2 YYNGEE. The CDR3 DNA sequence: TGTGCCAGCAGCGTAGTAAGGGGGAACTATGGCTACACCTTC. Amino acids: CASSVVRGNYGYTF.

The V gene is TRBV9, the J gene TRBJ2-5; the match to TRBD1 covers 7 bases. The length of the CDR3 is 16 residues. After removal of 0 bases from V and 2 bases from J, the junction contained 7 bases not matched to a gene. Germline lookup yields CDR1 SGDLS and CDR2 YYNGEE. The CDR3 reads CASSVVGQLPQETQYF. The CDR3 DNA sequence: TGTGCCAGCAGCGTAGTGGGACAGCTGCCTCAAGAGACCCAGTACTTC.

This clone was seen a few times. V gene TRBV11-2 combines with J gene TRBJ2-3, with 15 positions matching TRBD2. The CDR3 spans 16 residues. CDR1 and CDR2 (germline): SGHAT, FQNNGV. Trimming at V came to 5 bases and at J to 5 bases, leaving 5 bases not matched to a gene. The CDR3 DNA reads TGTGCCAGCAGCGAGAAGGGACTAGCGGGAGGAGATACGCAGTATTTT. Residues: CASSEKGLAGGDTQYF.

On this clone: Compared with germline, one end of the junction differs, possibly owing to a read error. V usage is TRBV6-6 and J usage is TRBJ1-5; D gene ambiguous. Germline lookup yields CDR1 MNHNY and CDR2 SVGAGI (reference sequence). The CDR3 has 12 amino acids. The CDR3 spells CAISESNQPQHF. The CDR3 DNA reads TGTGCCATCAGTGAGTCGAATCAGCCCCAGCATTTT.

This clone was observed a handful of times. The chain combines TRBV28 with TRBJ2-1; D might be TRBD1 (6 bases). Trimming left V 10 bases short and J 9 bases short, with 13 bases between. Germline V lookup: CDR1 MDHEN, CDR2 SYDVKM. There are 11 residues in the CDR3. CDR3 sequence: CANWGPTEQFF. In DNA, the CDR3 is TGTGCCAACTGGGGGCCCACTGAGCAGTTCTTC. Using reference TRBV28 and TRBJ2-1 for the parts outside the CDR3, the full variable domain is DVKVTQSSRYLVKRTGEKVFLECVQDMDHENMFWYRQDPGLGLRLIYFSYDVKMKEKGDIPEGYSVSREKKERFSLILESASTNQTSMYLCANWGPTEQFFGPGTRLTVL.

This clone was counted only a few times. The chain is built from TRBV19 and TRBJ2-2; weak D call: TRBD2 (6 bases). The ends were cut back, 3 bases at V and 4 bases at J, with 9 bases in the middle. Germline CDR1 reads LNHDA; CDR2 reads SQIVND (reference sequence). The CDR3 length is 14 residues. The CDR3 DNA reads as TGTGCCAGTAGTATCGGGGGAACCACCGGGGAGCTGTTTTTT. Translation gives CASSIGGTTGELFF.

This chain links TRBV29-1 with TRBJ2-3; D may be TRBD1 (5 bases). V lost 6 bases, J lost 0 bases, and 16 bases lay in between. CDR3 size: 15 residues. Germline V gene sequence: CDR1 SQVTM, CDR2 ANQGSEA. CDR3 nucleotides: TGCAGCGTGGACAACCAGCTGGAGAGCACAGATACGCAGTATTTT. Translated: CSVDNQLESTDTQYF.

This clone was picked up a small number of times. The rearrangement links TRBV30 to TRBJ2-2, with D possibly matching TRBD2 (7 bases). Germline CDR1 is GTSNPN and CDR2 is SVGIG (reference sequence). The CDR3 is made up of 14 amino acids. V was pared by 3 bases and J by 6 bases, with 14 bases between. The CDR3 loop reads CAWRGGPGAGELFF. Written as DNA, the CDR3 is TGTGCCTGGAGGGGGGGGCCGGGGGCCGGGGAGCTGTTTTTT.

This chain uses TRBV5-1 with TRBJ2-3; D is uncertain. The CDR3 extends over 14 amino acids. V was pared by 0 bases and J by 2 bases, with 7 bases between. Germline V gene sequence: CDR1 SGHRS, CDR2 YFSETQ. Here the CDR3 reads CASSLGEPTDTQYF. CDR3 in DNA: TGCGCCAGCAGCTTGGGAGAGCCCACAGATACGCAGTATTTT.

The table lists this clone with a few counts. This chain joins TRBV10-2 and TRBJ2-2; D remains unclear. V was pared by 5 bases and J by 4 bases, with 2 bases between. Germline V CDR1 and CDR2: WSHSY, SAAADI. The CDR3 is made up of 11 amino acids. The CDR3 loop is CASSLTGELFF. The CDR3 region has the DNA TGCGCCAGCAGTCTCACCGGGGAGCTGTTTTTT.

The chain is built from TRBV4-3 and TRBJ2-7, with D maybe TRBD2 (5 bases). CDR3 length: 13 amino acids. CDR1 and CDR2 (germline): LGHNA, YSLEER. Trimming took 0 bases from V and 7 from J, leaving 10 bases between them. CDR3 sequence reads: CASSQDGGREQYF. The CDR3 bases are TGCGCCAGCAGCCAAGACGGCGGGCGGGAGCAGTACTTC.

The V call is TRBV6-5, the J call TRBJ2-3; 8 bases are shared with TRBD1. V dropped 4 bases and J dropped 5; count of bases not matched to a gene: 8. Germline lookup yields CDR1 MNHEY and CDR2 SVGAGI. The CDR3 spans 15 residues. CDR3 region: CASSWQGAGGDTQYF. The CDR3 nucleotides are TGTGCCAGCAGTTGGCAGGGGGCTGGGGGAGATACGCAGTATTTT.

This clone was found a few times. The chain carries TRBV5-6 and TRBJ2-3; 7 nucleotides line up with TRBD2. V shed 7 bases and J 4 bases; nucleotides not matched to a gene: 15. Germline V gene sequence: CDR1 SGHDT, CDR2 YYEEEE. The CDR3 runs to 16 residues. Written as DNA, the CDR3 is TGTGCCAGCGTTGGGCTTACGGGGAGGGTCGCAGATACGCAGTATTTT. Translation gives CASVGLTGRVADTQYF.

This clone was recorded a few times. This chain uses TRBV7-9 with TRBJ2-1; perhaps TRBD2 as D (6 bases). The CDR3 has 13 residues. The germline CDR1 and CDR2 sequences are SEHNR and FQNEAQ (reference sequence). V was shortened by 0 bases and J by 10 bases, with 10 bases between the two germline ends. The CDR3 DNA reads as TGTGCCAGCAGCTTAGCGAGCGGAGGGGAGCAGTTCTTC. This codes for CASSLASGGEQFF.

This clone showed up just a few times. This chain connects TRBV7-2 to TRBJ2-1; 8 bases match TRBD2. Looked up from germline, CDR1 is SGHTA and CDR2 is FQGNSA. Trimming removed 2 bases from V and 6 bases from J; junction bases left unmatched: 9. The CDR3 runs 16 residues. This CDR3 is CASSLLSLAGTNEQFF. DNA of the CDR3: TGTGCCAGCAGCTTACTCAGTCTAGCGGGTACCAATGAGCAGTTCTTC. Filled out from reference TRBV7-2 and TRBJ2-1, the complete variable domain reads GAGVSQSPSNKVTEKGKDVELRCDPISGHTALYWYRQSLGQGLEFLIYFQGNSAPDKSGLPSDRFSAERTGGSVSTLTIQRTQQEDSAVYLCASSLLSLAGTNEQFFGPGTRLTVL.